Following are 2 T cell receptor beta chains from one sample sequenced in a study of T cell repertoires in cytomegalovirus infection. TCRdb fed the reads into MiXCR, producing one record per CDR3 protein. The sample includes roughly 720,000 distinct CDR3 sequences, less than 40% of them seen just once. Sequenced material: PBMCs. The receptor source for this set is a human donor in good health (CMV status not recorded). Some clones in this sample may be carry-over from other donors' samples.

This clonotype was counted only a few times. The genes are TRBV5-1 and TRBJ1-6; no definite D call. The CDR3 is 17 residues long. Germline CDR1 and CDR2: SGHRS and YFSETQ. V dropped 1 base and J dropped 0 bases, with 11 bases sitting between them. In DNA, the CDR3 is TGCGCCAGCAGCTTGTGGGCAGAGAGCTCCTATAATTCACCCCTCCACTTT. Translated: CASSLWAESSYNSPLHF.

In its sample, this clonotype was seen a few times. This sequence joins TRBV5-5 and TRBJ2-6; D unresolved. CDR1 is SGHKS, CDR2 YYEKEE, per germline (reference sequence). Trimming removed 1 base at V and 2 bases at J, with 4 bases between. The CDR3 totals 14 residues. The CDR3 bases are TGTGCCAGCAGCTTGATGCCTGGGGCCAACGTCCTGACTTTC. This sequence encodes CASSLMPGANVLTF.